The clone carrying this TCR beta chain was recorded many times. The time point denotes: blood at routine non-recurrence follow-up after resection. The record originates from a study of spatial heterogeneity in lung cancer. About the research overall: When follow-up PBMC samples existed, they were sequenced (at a median of roughly 2 years after resection).

TCRdb fed the 5' RACE reads into MiXCR, producing one record per CDR3 protein. The sample holds approximately 110,000 distinct CDR3 sequences; approximately 10% are singletons and the top ten take roughly 26%. The junction had 9 bases not matched to a gene; V was cut back by 4 bases and J by 6 bases. The CDR3 is made up of 15 amino acids. The germline gives CDR1 SGHRS, CDR2 YFSETQ. The specimen was PBMCs, collected at follow-up. The chain has TRBV5-1 and TRBJ1-1; 10 nucleotides agree with TRBD1. This TCR came from a female donor with early-stage non-small cell lung cancer. The CDR3 region is CASSPAGQGDAEAFF. DNA of the CDR3: TGCGCCAGCAGCCCTGCAGGACAGGGGGACGCTGAAGCTTTCTTT. The complete variable domain, with remaining parts taken from reference TRBV5-1 and TRBJ1-1, reads KAGVTQTPRYLIKTRGQQVTLSCSPISGHRSVSWYQQTPGQGLQFLFEYFSETQRNKGNFPGRFSGRQFSNSRSEMNVSTLELGDSALYLCASSPAGQGDAEAFFGQGTRLTVV.